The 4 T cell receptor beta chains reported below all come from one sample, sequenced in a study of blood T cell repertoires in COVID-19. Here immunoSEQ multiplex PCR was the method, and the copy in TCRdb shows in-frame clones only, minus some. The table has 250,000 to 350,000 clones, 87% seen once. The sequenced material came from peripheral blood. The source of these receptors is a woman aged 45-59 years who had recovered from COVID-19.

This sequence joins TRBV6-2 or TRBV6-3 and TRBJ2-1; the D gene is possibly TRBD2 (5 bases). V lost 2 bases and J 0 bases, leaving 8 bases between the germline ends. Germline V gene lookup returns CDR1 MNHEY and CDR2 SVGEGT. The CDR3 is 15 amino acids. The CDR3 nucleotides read TGTGCCAGCAGTTACGCTGGGAGCTCCTACAATGAGCAGTTCTTC. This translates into CASSYAGSSYNEQFF.

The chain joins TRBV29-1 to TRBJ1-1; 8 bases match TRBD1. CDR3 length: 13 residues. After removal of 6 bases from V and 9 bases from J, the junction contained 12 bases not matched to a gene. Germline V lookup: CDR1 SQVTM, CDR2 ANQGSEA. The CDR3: CSVNVTPGGKAFF. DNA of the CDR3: TGCAGCGTCAACGTTACGCCAGGGGGCAAAGCTTTCTTT.

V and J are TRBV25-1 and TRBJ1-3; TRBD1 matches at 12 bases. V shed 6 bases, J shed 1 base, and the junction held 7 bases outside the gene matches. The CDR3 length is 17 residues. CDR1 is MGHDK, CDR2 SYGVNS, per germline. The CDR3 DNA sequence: TGTGCCAGCAGGGCCCCGGGACAGGGGGCGTCTGGAAACACCATATATTTT. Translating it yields CASRAPGQGASGNTIYF.

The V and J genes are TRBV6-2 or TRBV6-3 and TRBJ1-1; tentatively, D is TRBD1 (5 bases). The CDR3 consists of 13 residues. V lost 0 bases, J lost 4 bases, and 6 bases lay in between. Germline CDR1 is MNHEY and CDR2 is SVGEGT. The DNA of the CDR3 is TGTGCCAGCAGTTACTCGACAGCCACTGAAGCTTTCTTT. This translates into CASSYSTATEAFF.